Many counts were recorded for the clone carrying this T cell receptor beta chain. No antigen is known for it. Clinicians diagnosed patients from clinical symptoms, serum thyroxine and TRAb, thyroid ultrasound and orbital computed tomography. The data belong to a study of T cells in Graves' hyperthyroidism and ophthalmopathy. General observations from the study: Ophthalmopathy was separated from stable hyperthyroidism by a 13 V-J model. Peripheral blood also featured most of the thyroid clonotypes expanded above 0.001.

There were TCR beta CDR3 regions amplified from RNA transcripts. HTBI primers were employed in a first-round RT-PCR of the TCR CDR3. TCRdb reprocessed the multiplex PCR reads via MiXCR and lists one record per CDR3 protein. The table shows a few hundred thousand distinct CDR3 sequences, with roughly 15% occurring only once. The germline CDR1 and CDR2 sequences are SNHLY and FYNNEI. This CDR3 has 17 residues. The J segment lost 6 bases and the V segment lost 1 base, leaving 12 bases of the junction unmatched. Sequenced material: blood. The rearrangement links TRBV2 to TRBJ2-3; 8 positions match TRBD1. This receptor was identified in a woman aged 30 to 39 with Graves' ophthalmopathy. The CDR3 loop reads CASSEDVTGDDKDTQYF. CDR3 sequence (DNA): TGTGCCAGCAGTGAAGACGTGACAGGGGACGATAAGGATACGCAGTATTTT. Drawing the rest from reference TRBV2 and TRBJ2-3, the complete variable domain is EPEVTQTPSHQVTQMGQEVILRCVPISNHLYFYWYRQILGQKVEFLVSFYNNEISEKSEIFDDQFSVERPDGSNFTLKIRSTKLEDSAMYFCASSEDVTGDDKDTQYFGPGTRLTVL.